These T cell receptor beta chains were read from a single sample in a study of blood T cell repertoires in COVID-19. Data came from immunoSEQ multiplex PCR; TCRdb stores just in-frame clones and leaves some out. Of under 300,000 clones detected, roughly nine tenths appear once; the ten largest clones hold just over 7%. The sample taken for sequencing was peripheral blood. These receptors were obtained from a man in his sixties who had recovered from COVID-19. CDR3s include the opening cysteine and the closing phenylalanine or tryptophan. Fields, in order: J gene, D gene, clone size, V gene, CDR3 protein, CDR3 DNA. The D gene is left open where the match is weak. Rows may omit the clone size; those that give it use once, few, many or a size class.

J: TRBJ2-7
D: -
size: -
V: TRBV5-1
CDR3: CASSFGQFGSYEQYF
DNA: TGCGCCAGCAGCTTCGGACAGTTTGGGTCCTACGAGCAGTACTTC

J: TRBJ2-1
D: TRBD2
size: -
V: TRBV24-1
CDR3: CATSDVGGIYNEQFF
DNA: TGTGCCACCAGTGATGTGGGGGGGATCTACAATGAGCAGTTCTTC

J: TRBJ2-7
D: TRBD1
size: once
V: TRBV12-5
CDR3: CASGAGTGYEQYF
DNA: TGTGCTAGTGGCGCCGGGACAGGCTACGAGCAGTACTTC

J: TRBJ1-1
D: TRBD1
size: few
V: TRBV29-1
CDR3: CSVEPGQGARTEAFF
DNA: TGCAGCGTTGAACCTGGACAGGGGGCGAGAACTGAAGCTTTCTTT

J: TRBJ2-3
D: -
size: -
V: TRBV10-1
CDR3: CASSRNSGGVDTQYF
DNA: TGCGCCAGCAGTCGGAACTCAGGAGGGGTAGATACGCAGTATTTT

J: TRBJ2-7
D: -
size: -
V: TRBV11-2
CDR3: CASSLPRVPGYEQYF
DNA: TGTGCCAGCAGCCTCCCCCGGGTTCCGGGGTACGAGCAGTACTTC

J: TRBJ2-5
D: -
size: -
V: TRBV12-5
CDR3: CASGLVRGETQYF
DNA: TGTGCTAGTGGTTTGGTAAGGGGAGAGACCCAGTACTTC

J: TRBJ2-7
D: TRBD1
size: once
V: TRBV24-1
CDR3: CATSDPRTGISEQYF
DNA: TGTGCCACCAGTGACCCCCGGACAGGCATAAGCGAGCAGTACTTC

J: TRBJ2-7
D: -
size: -
V: TRBV7-9
CDR3: CASSLGFTTGGEQYF
DNA: TGTGCCAGCAGCTTAGGATTCACTACCGGTGGAGAGCAGTACTTC

J: TRBJ2-1
D: TRBD1
size: -
V: TRBV30
CDR3: CAWSRDRYNEQFF
DNA: TGTGCCTGGAGCCGGGACAGGTACAATGAGCAGTTCTTC

J: TRBJ1-5
D: -
size: -
V: TRBV6-6
CDR3: CASSGGGQPQHF
DNA: TGTGCCAGCAGTGGAGGCGGTCAGCCCCAGCATTTT

J: TRBJ2-1
D: TRBD2
size: -
V: TRBV7-8
CDR3: CASRKSSGGPDEQFF
DNA: TGTGCCAGCAGGAAATCTAGCGGGGGGCCGGATGAGCAGTTCTTC

J: TRBJ1-6
D: TRBD1
size: few
V: TRBV3-1/TRBV3-2
CDR3: CASSQLSGQIINSPLHF
DNA: TGTGCCAGCAGCCAACTATCGGGACAGATAATTAATTCACCCCTCCACTTT

J: TRBJ2-7
D: TRBD1
size: -
V: TRBV4-1
CDR3: CASSQGPSGTGRYEQYF
DNA: TGCGCCAGCAGCCAAGGTCCTTCCGGGACAGGGCGGTACGAGCAGTACTTC

J: TRBJ1-4
D: TRBD1
size: -
V: TRBV6-1
CDR3: CASSEGGTGTEKLFF
DNA: TGTGCCAGCAGCGAAGGTGGGACAGGGACCGAAAAACTGTTTTTT

J: TRBJ2-2
D: TRBD1
size: once
V: TRBV7-9
CDR3: CASSFSGQGTGELFF
DNA: TGTGCCAGCAGCTTCTCGGGACAGGGCACCGGGGAGCTGTTTTTT

J: TRBJ1-4
D: TRBD1
size: -
V: TRBV7-8
CDR3: CASSTRTGANEKLFF
DNA: TGTGCCAGCAGCACAAGGACAGGTGCTAATGAAAAACTGTTTTTT